The clone carrying this TCR beta chain turned up a few times. In the authors' methods: Amplification with reference gene primers provided the estimates of nucleated cell counts. Data came from immunoSEQ multiplex PCR; TCRdb stores just in-frame clones and leaves some out. That table is the source of V, J and clone size, and D and trimming were worked out from the DNA. The profile shows about 280,000 clones, over 75% of them singletons. The sample is drawn from a study of blood T cell repertoires in COVID-19. Overall study: Some COVID-19 samples were acute and others convalescent; all came from the United States, Italy and Spain.

This CDR3 spans 12 amino acids. CDR1 and CDR2 from the germline V gene are SGHDT and YYEEEE. Trimming removed 2 bases from V and 8 bases from J; junction bases left unmatched: 3. V is TRBV5-6 and J is TRBJ1-1; TRBD1 matches at 7 bases. The sample comprised peripheral blood. This sequence was found in a man aged 50 or older with active or convalescent COVID-19. The chain's CDR3 is CASSLQGTEAFF. CDR3 sequence (DNA): TGTGCCAGCAGCTTACAGGGGACCGAAGCTTTCTTT.